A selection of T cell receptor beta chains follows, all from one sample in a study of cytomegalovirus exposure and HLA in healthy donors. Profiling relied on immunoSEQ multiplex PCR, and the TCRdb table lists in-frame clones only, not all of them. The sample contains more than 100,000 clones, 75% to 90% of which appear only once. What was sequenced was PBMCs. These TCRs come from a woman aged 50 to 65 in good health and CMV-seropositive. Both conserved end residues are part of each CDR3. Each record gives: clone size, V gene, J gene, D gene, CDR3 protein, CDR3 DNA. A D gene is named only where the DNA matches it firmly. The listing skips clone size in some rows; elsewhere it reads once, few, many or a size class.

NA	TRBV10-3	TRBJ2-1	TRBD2	CAISPSGGTINEQFF	TGTGCCATCAGCCCTAGCGGGGGGACGATCAATGAGCAGTTCTTC
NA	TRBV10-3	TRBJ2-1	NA	CAISSGLSRYNEQFF	TGTGCCATCAGTTCCGGACTGTCTAGGTACAATGAGCAGTTCTTC
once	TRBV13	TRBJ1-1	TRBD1	CASSSQGEGATMIAEAFF	TGTGCCAGCAGCTCACAGGGGGAAGGGGCTACTATGATAGCTGAAGCTTTCTTT
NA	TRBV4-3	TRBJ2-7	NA	CASSQVIGAYEQYF	TGCGCCAGCAGCCAAGTGATAGGAGCCTACGAGCAGTACTTC
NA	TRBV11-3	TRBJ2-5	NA	CASSLDWTVQETQYF	TGTGCCAGCAGCTTAGATTGGACAGTACAAGAGACCCAGTACTTC
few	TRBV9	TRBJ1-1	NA	CASSVGSGLEAFF	TGTGCCAGCAGCGTAGGATCAGGCCTGGAAGCTTTCTTT
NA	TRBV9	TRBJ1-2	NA	CASSAGGIYGYTF	TGTGCCAGCAGCGCTGGAGGTATCTATGGCTACACCTTC
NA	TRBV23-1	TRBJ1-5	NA	CASSCFSEGKPQHF	TGCGCCAGCAGTTGTTTCAGCGAAGGCAAGCCCCAGCATTTT
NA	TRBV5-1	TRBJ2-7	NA	CASSLGLLAYEQYF	TGCGCCAGCAGCTTGGGACTATTAGCCTACGAGCAGTACTTC
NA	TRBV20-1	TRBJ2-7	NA	CSASRAHHYF	TGCAGTGCTAGCCGAGCCCATCATTACTTC
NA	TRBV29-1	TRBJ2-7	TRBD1	CSVDAGTGPSYEQYF	TGCAGCGTTGATGCCGGGACAGGGCCCTCCTACGAGCAGTACTTC
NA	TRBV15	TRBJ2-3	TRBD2	CATFSGEGTDTQYF	TGTGCCACCTTTAGCGGGGAGGGCACAGATACGCAGTATTTT
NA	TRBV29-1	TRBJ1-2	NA	CSVQVSYGYTF	TGCAGCGTTCAGGTTAGCTATGGCTACACCTTC
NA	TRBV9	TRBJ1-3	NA	CASSPLSGNTIYF	TGTGCCAGCAGCCCCCTATCCGGAAACACCATATATTTT
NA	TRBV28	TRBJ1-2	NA	CASVNSANYGYTF	TGTGCCAGCGTTAATTCAGCTAACTATGGCTACACCTTC
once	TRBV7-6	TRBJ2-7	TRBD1	CASSKTGSSYEQYF	TGTGCCAGCAGCAAGACAGGGAGCTCCTACGAGCAGTACTTC
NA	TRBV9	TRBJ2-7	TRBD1	CASSVDGTASYEQYF	TGTGCCAGCAGCGTAGACGGGACAGCGTCCTACGAGCAGTACTTC
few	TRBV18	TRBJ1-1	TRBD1	CASSPGQGAMNTEAFF	TGTGCCAGCTCACCGGGACAGGGGGCTATGAACACTGAAGCTTTCTTT
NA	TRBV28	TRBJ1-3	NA	CASTSPTRNTIYF	TGTGCCAGCACCTCACCCACGCGGAACACCATATATTTT
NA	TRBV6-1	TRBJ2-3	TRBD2	CASLPTSGGRGTQYF	TGTGCCAGTCTTCCGACTAGCGGGGGAAGGGGTACGCAGTATTTT
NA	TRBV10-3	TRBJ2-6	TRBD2	CAISPGLVFISGANVLTF	TGTGCCATCAGTCCGGGACTAGTCTTCATCTCTGGGGCCAACGTCCTGACTTTC
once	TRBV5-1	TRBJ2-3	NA	CASRTTSGTDTQYF	TGCGCCAGCAGGACGACCAGCGGGACAGATACGCAGTATTTT
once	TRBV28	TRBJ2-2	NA	CASSLPSSLSSGELFF	TGTGCCAGCAGTTTACCTAGCAGTTTAAGCTCCGGGGAGCTGTTTTTT
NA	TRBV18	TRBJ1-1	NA	CASSPSVNTEAFF	TGTGCCAGCTCACCTTCCGTGAACACTGAAGCTTTCTTT
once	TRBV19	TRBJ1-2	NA	CASRATGTYGYTF	TGTGCCAGTAGAGCTACAGGGACCTATGGCTACACCTTC
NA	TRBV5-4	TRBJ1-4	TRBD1	CASSLDPGQGARDEKLFF	TGTGCCAGCAGCTTGGACCCGGGACAGGGGGCGAGGGATGAAAAACTGTTTTTT
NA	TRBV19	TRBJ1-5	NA	CASSVFVAVNNQPQHF	TGTGCCAGTAGTGTTTTTGTGGCAGTAAACAATCAGCCCCAGCATTTT
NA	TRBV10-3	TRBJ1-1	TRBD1	CAISDILTGGTEAFF	TGTGCCATCAGTGATATCTTGACAGGGGGCACTGAAGCTTTCTTT
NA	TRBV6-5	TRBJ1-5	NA	CASSYSYSPSNQPQHF	TGTGCCAGCAGTTACTCGTATTCCCCTAGCAATCAGCCCCAGCATTTT
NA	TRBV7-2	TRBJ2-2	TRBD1	CASSRATGDTGELFF	TGTGCCAGCAGCCGTGCGACAGGGGACACCGGGGAGCTGTTTTTT
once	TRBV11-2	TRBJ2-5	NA	CASSLVGDKGETQYF	TGTGCCAGCAGCTTAGTAGGGGACAAGGGGGAGACCCAGTACTTC
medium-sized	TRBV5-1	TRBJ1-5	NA	CASSLEGALNQPQHF	TGCGCCAGCAGCTTGGAAGGGGCCCTCAATCAGCCCCAGCATTTT
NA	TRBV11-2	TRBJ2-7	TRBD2	CASSRRASGRDSSYEQYF	TGTGCCAGCAGCCGCCGGGCTAGCGGGAGGGATAGCTCCTACGAGCAGTACTTC
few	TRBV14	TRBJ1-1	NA	CASSIQGNTEAFF	TGTGCCAGCAGCATACAGGGGAACACTGAAGCTTTCTTT
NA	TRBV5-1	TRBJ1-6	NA	CASSLAGGGNSPLHF	TGCGCCAGCAGCTTGGCAGGCGGGGGAAATTCACCCCTCCACTTT
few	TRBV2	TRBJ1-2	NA	CASKQGPAYGYTF	TGTGCCAGCAAGCAGGGCCCGGCCTATGGCTACACCTTC
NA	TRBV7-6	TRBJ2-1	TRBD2	CASSLALLAGDEQFF	TGTGCCAGCAGCTTAGCGTTACTAGCGGGAGATGAGCAGTTCTTC
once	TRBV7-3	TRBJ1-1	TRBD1	CASSLSGTGGLTEAFF	TGTGCCAGCAGCTTATCCGGGACAGGGGGCCTTACTGAAGCTTTCTTT
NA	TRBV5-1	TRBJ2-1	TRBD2	CASSSRSGGDEQFF	TGCGCCAGCAGCTCTCGGTCGGGAGGCGATGAGCAGTTCTTC
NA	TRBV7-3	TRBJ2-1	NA	CASSLTLRDNEQFF	TGTGCTAGCAGCTTAACCCTCCGGGACAATGAGCAGTTCTTC
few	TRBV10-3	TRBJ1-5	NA	CAISESRGQPQHF	TGTGCCATCAGTGAGTCGAGAGGTCAGCCCCAGCATTTT
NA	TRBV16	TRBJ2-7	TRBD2	CASSQAGTSGYEQYF	TGTGCCAGCAGCCAAGCCGGGACTAGCGGGTACGAGCAGTACTTC
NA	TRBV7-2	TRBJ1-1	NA	CASSLSLYTEAFF	TGTGCCAGCAGCTTATCCCTTTACACTGAAGCTTTCTTT
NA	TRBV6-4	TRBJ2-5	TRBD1	CASSEGRGHGKYF	TGTGCCAGCAGTGAGGGCAGGGGGCACGGAAAGTACTTC
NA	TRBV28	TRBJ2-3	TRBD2	CASLQGLAGASTDTQYF	TGTGCCAGCTTACAGGGACTAGCGGGAGCTAGCACAGATACGCAGTATTTT
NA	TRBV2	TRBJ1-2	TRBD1	CASRRDRGPFGYTF	TGTGCCAGCAGGAGGGACAGGGGCCCTTTTGGCTACACCTTC
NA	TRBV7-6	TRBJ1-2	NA	CASSFSAGYGYTF	TGTGCCAGCAGCTTCTCGGCAGGCTATGGCTACACCTTC
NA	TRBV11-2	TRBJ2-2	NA	CASRRIFAGFNTGELFF	TGTGCCAGCAGACGGATCTTTGCAGGGTTCAACACCGGGGAGCTGTTTTTT
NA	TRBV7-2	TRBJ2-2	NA	CASSLNGGFNPGELFF	TGTGCCAGCAGCTTAAACGGGGGTTTCAACCCCGGGGAGCTGTTTTTT
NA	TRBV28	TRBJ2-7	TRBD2	CASSIGTSGRAFYEQYF	TGTGCCAGCAGTATCGGAACTAGCGGGAGGGCCTTCTACGAGCAGTACTTC
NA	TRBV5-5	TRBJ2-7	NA	CASSSGVSYEQYF	TGTGCCAGCAGCTCAGGGGTTTCCTACGAGCAGTACTTC
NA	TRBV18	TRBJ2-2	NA	CASSPIGQTNTGELFF	TGTGCCAGCTCACCAATCGGACAGACGAACACCGGGGAGCTGTTTTTT
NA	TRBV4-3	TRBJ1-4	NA	CASSQGSTRKSATNEKLFF	TGCGCCAGCAGCCAAGGTTCAACCAGGAAATCCGCAACTAATGAAAAACTGTTTTTT
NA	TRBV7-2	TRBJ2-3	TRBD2	CASSPTSGSADTQYF	TGTGCCAGCAGCCCTACTAGCGGGAGTGCAGATACGCAGTATTTT
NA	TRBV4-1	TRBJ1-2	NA	CASSQRGRGIGGYTF	TGCGCCAGCAGCCAACGGGGCAGGGGAATAGGAGGCTACACCTTC